This TCR delta chain was documented in a study of gamma-delta T cells after stem cell transplantation. TCRdb fed the RT-PCR reads to CATT. The profile shows roughly 1,200 delta-chain clones, 40% to 50% of them singletons. V lost 0 bases to trimming and J lost 2 bases; unmatched junction nucleotides: 14. This CDR3 spans 20 amino acids. The germline V gene encodes CDR1 GEAIGNYY and CDR2 EKD. The clonotype originates from a human donor. It is not recorded whose cells these are; they may come from a transplant donor. This table probably holds off-target reads from a library built for another chain. Material for sequencing was gamma-delta T cells. This chain joins TRDV2 and TRDJ1; 13 bases match TRDD3. The CDR3 protein is CACDTVSTGGYGGRTDKLIF. Here the CDR3 DNA reads TGTGCCTGTGACACCGTATCTACTGGGGGATACGGTGGTCGTACCGATAAACTCATCTTT.